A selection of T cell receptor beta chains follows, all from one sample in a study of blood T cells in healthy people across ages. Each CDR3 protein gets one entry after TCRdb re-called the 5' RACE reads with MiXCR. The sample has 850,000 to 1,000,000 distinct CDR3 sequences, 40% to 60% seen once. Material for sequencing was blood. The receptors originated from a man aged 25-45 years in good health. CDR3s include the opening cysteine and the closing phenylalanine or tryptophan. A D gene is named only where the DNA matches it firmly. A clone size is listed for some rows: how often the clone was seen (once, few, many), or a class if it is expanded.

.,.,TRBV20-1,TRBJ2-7,CSAAGSLETYEQYF,TGCAGTGCTGCAGGATCCCTCGAAACCTACGAGCAGTACTTC
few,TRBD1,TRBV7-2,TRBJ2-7,CASSPTQGIGEQYF,TGTGCCAGCAGCCCTACACAGGGGATCGGCGAGCAGTACTTC
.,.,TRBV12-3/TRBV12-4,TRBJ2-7,CASSLQGWSHEQYF,TGTGCCAGCAGTTTACAGGGTTGGTCCCACGAGCAGTACTTC
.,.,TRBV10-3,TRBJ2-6,CAISESAATYSGANVLTF,TGTGCCATCAGTGAGTCGGCAGCTACATACTCTGGGGCCAACGTCCTGACTTTC
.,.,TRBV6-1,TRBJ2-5,CAGSPTGTPLEEQYF,TGTGCCGGCAGTCCCACCGGGACCCCCTTGGAGGAGCAGTACTTC
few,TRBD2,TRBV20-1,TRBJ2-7,CSARDLGGGLTEQYF,TGCAGTGCTAGAGATCTCGGGGGGGGCTTAACCGAGCAGTACTTC
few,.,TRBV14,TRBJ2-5,CASSLRWGLGETQYF,TGTGCCAGCAGCCTGAGATGGGGGCTGGGAGAGACCCAGTACTTC
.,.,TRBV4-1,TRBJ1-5,CASSQLTRVQPQHF,TGCGCCAGCAGCCAATTAACAAGGGTTCAGCCCCAGCATTTT
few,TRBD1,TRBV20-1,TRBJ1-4,CSATSYRDSNEKLFF,TGCAGTGCCACATCATACCGGGACAGTAATGAAAAACTGTTTTTT
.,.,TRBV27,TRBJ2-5,CASSLSGSEQETQYF,TGTGCCAGCAGTTTATCAGGTTCCGAACAAGAGACCCAGTACTTC